This T cell receptor (beta chain) was found in a study of T cell repertoires in cytomegalovirus infection. Study overall: Public TCR beta signatures marked donors with CMV infection and the matching HLA.

Study observations and caveats: There were HLA-C-restricted CMV-specific TCR beta clonotypes dominating the ex vivo response. Cumulative public TCR beta family frequency identified carriers of CMV plus the relevant HLA.

In this sample, this clonotype turned up a few times. Its antigen is unknown. A single record per CDR3 protein comes from TCRdb applying MiXCR to the reads. This sample has about half a million distinct CDR3 sequences, with about 33% found just once. Trimming took 1 base from V and 0 from J; bases not matched to a gene: 10. The CDR3 loop spans 19 amino acids. Germline V gene data show CDR1 as MNHEY and CDR2 as SVGEGT. Sequencing used cultured PBMCs, obtained from culture after CMV antigen stimulation. V and J are TRBV6-2 or TRBV6-3 and TRBJ2-7; 12 bases align to TRBD2. The clonotype comes from a human donor in good health (CMV status not recorded). Some clones in this sample may be carry-over from other donors' samples. CDR3 amino acids: CASSYLGLAGGPISYEQYF. The CDR3 DNA reads as TGTGCCAGCAGTTACTTGGGCCTAGCGGGAGGGCCCATCTCCTACGAGCAGTACTTC.